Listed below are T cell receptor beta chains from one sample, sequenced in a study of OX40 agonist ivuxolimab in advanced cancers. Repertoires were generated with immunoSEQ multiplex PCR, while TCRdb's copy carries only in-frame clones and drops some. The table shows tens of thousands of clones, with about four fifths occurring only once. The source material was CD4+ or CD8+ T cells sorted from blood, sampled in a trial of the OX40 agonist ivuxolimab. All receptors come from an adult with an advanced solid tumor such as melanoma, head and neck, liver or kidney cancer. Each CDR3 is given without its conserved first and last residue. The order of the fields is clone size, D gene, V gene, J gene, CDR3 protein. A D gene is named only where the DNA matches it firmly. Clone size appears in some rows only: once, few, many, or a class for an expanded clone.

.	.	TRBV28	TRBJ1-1	ASSLQGTEAF
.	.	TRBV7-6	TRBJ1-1	ASSSRRDTEAF
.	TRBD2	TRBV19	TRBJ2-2	ASSSGRRNTGELF
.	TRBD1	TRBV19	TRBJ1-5	ASSPQGQYNQPQH
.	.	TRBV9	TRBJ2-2	ASSPSLGDTGELF
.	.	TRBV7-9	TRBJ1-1	ASSLIPGTEAF
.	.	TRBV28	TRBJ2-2	ASSFTSGELF
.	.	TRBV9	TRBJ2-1	ASSVGPGEQF
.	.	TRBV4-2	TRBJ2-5	ASSQGRLRSQETQY
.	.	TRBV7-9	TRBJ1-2	ASSPGWYYGYT
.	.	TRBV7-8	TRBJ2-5	ASSLGLTGEGETQY
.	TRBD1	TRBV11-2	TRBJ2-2	ASSFYKGGAVVAGELF
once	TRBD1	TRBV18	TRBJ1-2	ASFPGQGHGYT
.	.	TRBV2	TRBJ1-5	ASSGLGARGAQH
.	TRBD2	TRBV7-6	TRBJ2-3	ASSASGGAGVDTQY
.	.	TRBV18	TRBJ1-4	ASSRTGNPNEKLF
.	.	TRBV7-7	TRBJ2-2	ASSLAGELF
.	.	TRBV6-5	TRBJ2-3	ASSSRTVPNTDTQY
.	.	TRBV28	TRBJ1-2	ASSLRTRNYGYT
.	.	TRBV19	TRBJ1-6	ASSQTRDINSPLH
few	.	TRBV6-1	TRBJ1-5	ASSESKLPMAYGSNQPQH
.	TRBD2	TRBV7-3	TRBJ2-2	ASSLAGANTGELF
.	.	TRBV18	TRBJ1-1	ASSQQSSTEAF
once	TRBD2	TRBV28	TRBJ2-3	ASSFPSGGRDTQY
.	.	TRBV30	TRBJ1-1	AGGTNTEAF
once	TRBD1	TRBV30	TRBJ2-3	AWRDRETQY
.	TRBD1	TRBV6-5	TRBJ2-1	ASSYSRDRVDEQF
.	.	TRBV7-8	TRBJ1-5	ASSLVGGFGNQPQH
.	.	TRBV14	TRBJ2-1	ASSPPRRGFSFHEQF
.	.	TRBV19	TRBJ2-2	ASSIGGSGYTGELF
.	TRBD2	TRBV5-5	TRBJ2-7	ASSSQAGWSSYEQY
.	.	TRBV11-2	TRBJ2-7	ASSPPYAATYEQY
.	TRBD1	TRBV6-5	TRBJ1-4	ASRTGQGKLF
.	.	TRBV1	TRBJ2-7	TSSQVFRGGMNEQY
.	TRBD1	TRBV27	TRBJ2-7	ASSSTGTVLSYEQY
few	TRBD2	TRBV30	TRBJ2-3	AWGTSGGALDTQY
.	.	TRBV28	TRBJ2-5	ASKVQGYRETQY
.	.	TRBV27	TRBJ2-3	ASSLGGGTQY
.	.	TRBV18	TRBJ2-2	ASSTGTLNTGELF
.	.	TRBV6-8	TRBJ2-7	ASNKPPGVGSSYEQY